The sequence of this T cell receptor beta chain was determined in a study of blood T cell repertoires in COVID-19. As for the study in general: From the United States, Italy and Spain came samples of acute and convalescent COVID-19. From T cells, B-cell-depleted T cells, or PBMCs came the material, which was cDNA or gDNA.

The V gene's germline CDR1 is SGHRS and CDR2 YFSETQ. The CDR3 is 13 amino acids. The J segment lost 8 bases and the V segment lost 9 bases, leaving 10 bases of the junction unmatched. Authors' data handling: Estimates of nucleated cell counts were drawn from the amplification of reference gene primers. Using immunoSEQ multiplex PCR, the repertoire was profiled, and TCRdb retains in-frame clones only, with some absent. V, J and clone size reflect that table, while D and trimming were determined from the DNA. The data show roughly 200,000 clones, with 90% seen just once and 0.55% to 0.8% held by the top ten.

The TCR was taken from a man aged 50 to 59 with acute or convalescent COVID-19. The rearrangement links TRBV5-1 to TRBJ2-2; 7 nucleotides align to TRBD2. Sequences were obtained from peripheral blood. The DNA for the CDR3 is TGCGCCATCAGGGAGGGTGCATCAGGGGAGCTGTTTTTT. Its protein is CAIREGASGELFF.